This paragraph reports one T cell receptor (beta chain). This record belongs to a study of T cell responses to AZD1222 COVID-19 vaccine. Germline CDR1 and CDR2: LNHDA and SQIVND (reference sequence). The CDR3 sequence is 16 residues long. V trimming: 2 bases; J trimming: 4 bases; junction bases outside the gene matches: 4. Repertoires were generated with immunoSEQ multiplex PCR, while TCRdb's copy carries only in-frame clones and drops some. The data show more than 100,000 clones, with almost 85% seen just once and around 7.9% held by the top ten. Sequencing was performed on peripheral blood, taken 28 days after the second dose of the MenACWY control vaccine. The clonotype was recovered from an adult who received the MenACWY meningococcal vaccine as a control. The chain combines TRBV19 with TRBJ2-1, with TRBD2 identical over 11 bases. CDR3 sequence reads: CASSITASGGYNEQFF. The CDR3 coding sequence is TGTGCCAGTAGTATAACGGCTAGCGGGGGGTACAATGAGCAGTTCTTC.